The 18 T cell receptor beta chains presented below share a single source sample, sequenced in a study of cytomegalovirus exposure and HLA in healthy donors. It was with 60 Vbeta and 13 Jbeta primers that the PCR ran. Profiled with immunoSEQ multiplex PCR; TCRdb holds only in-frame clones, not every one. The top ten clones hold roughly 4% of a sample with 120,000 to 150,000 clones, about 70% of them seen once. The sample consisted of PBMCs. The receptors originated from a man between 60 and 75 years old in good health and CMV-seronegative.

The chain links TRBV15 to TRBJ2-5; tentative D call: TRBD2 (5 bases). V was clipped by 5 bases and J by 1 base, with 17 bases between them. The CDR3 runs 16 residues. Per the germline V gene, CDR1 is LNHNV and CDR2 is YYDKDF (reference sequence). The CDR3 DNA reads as TGTGCCACCAGCCGATCAACTAGGAGCGGCCAAGAGACCCAGTACTTC. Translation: CATSRSTRSGQETQYF.

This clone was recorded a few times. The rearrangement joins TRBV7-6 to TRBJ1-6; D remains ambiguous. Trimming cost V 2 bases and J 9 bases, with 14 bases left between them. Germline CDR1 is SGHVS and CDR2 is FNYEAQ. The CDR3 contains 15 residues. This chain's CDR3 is CASSLFGEASSPLHF. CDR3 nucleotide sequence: TGTGCCAGCAGCTTATTCGGAGAGGCGTCTTCACCCCTCCACTTT.

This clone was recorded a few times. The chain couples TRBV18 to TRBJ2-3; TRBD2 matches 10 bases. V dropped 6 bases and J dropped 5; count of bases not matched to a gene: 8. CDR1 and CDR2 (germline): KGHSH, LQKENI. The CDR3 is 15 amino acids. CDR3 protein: CASSPLAGAEDTQYF. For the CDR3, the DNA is TGTGCCAGCTCCCCTCTAGCGGGAGCGGAAGATACGCAGTATTTT.

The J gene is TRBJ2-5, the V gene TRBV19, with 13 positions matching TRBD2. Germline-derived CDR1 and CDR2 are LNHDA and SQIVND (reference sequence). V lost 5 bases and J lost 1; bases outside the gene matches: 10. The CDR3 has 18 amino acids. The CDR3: CASSFRPGLAGIQETQYF. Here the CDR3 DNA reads TGTGCCAGTAGTTTCAGACCGGGACTAGCGGGGATCCAAGAGACCCAGTACTTC. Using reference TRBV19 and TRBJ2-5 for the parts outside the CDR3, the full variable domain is DGGITQSPKYLFRKEGQNVTLSCEQNLNHDAMYWYRQDPGQGLRLIYYSQIVNDFQKGDIAEGYSVSREKKESFPLTVTSAQKNPTAFYLCASSFRPGLAGIQETQYFGPGTRLLVL.

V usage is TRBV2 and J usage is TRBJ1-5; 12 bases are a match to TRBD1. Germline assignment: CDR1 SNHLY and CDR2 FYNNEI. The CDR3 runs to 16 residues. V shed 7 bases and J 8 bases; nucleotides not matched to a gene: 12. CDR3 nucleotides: TGTGCCAGCACCGGGTTGGGACAGGGGGCAAGTAAGCCCCAGCATTTT. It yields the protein CASTGLGQGASKPQHF.

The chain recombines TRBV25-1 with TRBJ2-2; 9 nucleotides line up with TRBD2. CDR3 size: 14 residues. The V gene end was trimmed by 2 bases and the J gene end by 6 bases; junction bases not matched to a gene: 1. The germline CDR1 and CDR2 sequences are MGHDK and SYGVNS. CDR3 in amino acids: CASSESGRPGELFF. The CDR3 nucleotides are TGTGCCAGCAGTGAAAGCGGGAGGCCCGGGGAGCTGTTTTTT.

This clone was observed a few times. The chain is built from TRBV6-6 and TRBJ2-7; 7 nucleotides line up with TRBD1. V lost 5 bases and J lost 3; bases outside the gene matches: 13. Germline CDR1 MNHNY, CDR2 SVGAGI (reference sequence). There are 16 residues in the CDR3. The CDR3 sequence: CASSPNRRTGGYEQYF. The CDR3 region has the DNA TGTGCCAGCAGTCCCAACCGCCGGACAGGTGGCTACGAGCAGTACTTC.

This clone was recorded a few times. The CDR3 bases are TGCGCCAGCAGTCGGACAGGGTCCGGTGAGCAGTACTTC. This gives the protein CASSRTGSGEQYF. The chain uses TRBV10-1 and TRBJ2-7; TRBD1 matches 8 bases. The CDR3 runs to 13 residues. The J segment lost 7 bases and the V segment lost 5 bases, leaving 7 bases of the junction unmatched. Germline CDR1 WNHNN, CDR2 SYGVQD (reference sequence).

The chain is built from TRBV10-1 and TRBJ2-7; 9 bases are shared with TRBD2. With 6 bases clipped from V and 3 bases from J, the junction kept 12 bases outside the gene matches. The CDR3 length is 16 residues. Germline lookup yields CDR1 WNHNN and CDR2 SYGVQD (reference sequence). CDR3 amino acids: CASRPFSGGRIYEQYF. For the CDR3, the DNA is TGCGCCAGCAGGCCCTTTAGCGGGGGACGCATCTACGAGCAGTACTTC.

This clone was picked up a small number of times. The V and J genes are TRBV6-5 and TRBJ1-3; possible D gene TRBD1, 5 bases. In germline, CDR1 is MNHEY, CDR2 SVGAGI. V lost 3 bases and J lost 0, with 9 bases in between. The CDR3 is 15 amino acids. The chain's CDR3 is CASSYQQVSGNTIYF. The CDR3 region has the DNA TGTGCCAGCAGTTATCAACAGGTCTCTGGAAACACCATATATTTT.

Here the CDR3 reads CASSFGGRGNEQYF. CDR3 sequence (DNA): TGTGCCAGCAGCTTCGGCGGGAGAGGCAACGAGCAGTACTTC. The chain uses TRBV7-2 and TRBJ2-7; 7 bases map to TRBD2. Trimming removed 3 bases from V and 5 bases from J; junction bases left unmatched: 7. CDR1 is SGHTA, CDR2 FQGNSA, per germline. This CDR3 has 14 residues.

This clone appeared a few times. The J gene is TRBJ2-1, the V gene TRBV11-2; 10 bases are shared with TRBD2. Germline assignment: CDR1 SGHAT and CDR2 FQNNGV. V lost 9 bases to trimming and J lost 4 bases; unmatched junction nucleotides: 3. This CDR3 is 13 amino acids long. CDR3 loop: CASAAGGYNEQFF. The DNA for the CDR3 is TGTGCCAGTGCAGCGGGAGGGTACAATGAGCAGTTCTTC.

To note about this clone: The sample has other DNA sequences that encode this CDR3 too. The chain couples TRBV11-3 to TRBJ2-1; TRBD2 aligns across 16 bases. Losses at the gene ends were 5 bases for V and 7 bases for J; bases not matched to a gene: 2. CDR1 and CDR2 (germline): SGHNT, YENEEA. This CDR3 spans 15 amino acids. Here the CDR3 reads CASSPGLAGGNEQFF. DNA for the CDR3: TGTGCCAGCAGCCCGGGACTAGCGGGAGGGAATGAGCAGTTCTTC.

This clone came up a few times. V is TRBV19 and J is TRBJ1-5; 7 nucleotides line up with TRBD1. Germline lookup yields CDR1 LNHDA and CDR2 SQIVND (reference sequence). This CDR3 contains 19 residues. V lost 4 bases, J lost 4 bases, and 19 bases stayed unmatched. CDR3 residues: CASSTSTQDRQGQNQPQHF. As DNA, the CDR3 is TGTGCCAGTAGTACCTCCACCCAAGATCGACAGGGTCAAAATCAGCCCCAGCATTTT.

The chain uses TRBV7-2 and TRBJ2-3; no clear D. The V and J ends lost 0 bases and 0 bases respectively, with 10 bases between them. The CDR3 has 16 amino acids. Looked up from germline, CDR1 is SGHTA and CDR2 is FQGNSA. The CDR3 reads CASSLASATSTDTQYF. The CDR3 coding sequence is TGTGCCAGCAGCTTAGCCAGCGCCACTAGCACAGATACGCAGTATTTT.

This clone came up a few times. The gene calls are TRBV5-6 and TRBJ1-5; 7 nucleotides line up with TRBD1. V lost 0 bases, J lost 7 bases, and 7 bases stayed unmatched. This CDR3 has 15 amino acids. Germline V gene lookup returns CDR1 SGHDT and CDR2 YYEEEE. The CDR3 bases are TGTGCCAGCAGCTTGGACAGGGGCGAGGGGCAGCCCCAGCATTTT. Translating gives CASSLDRGEGQPQHF.

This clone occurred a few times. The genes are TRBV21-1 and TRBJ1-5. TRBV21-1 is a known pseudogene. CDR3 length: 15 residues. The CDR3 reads CASSTSRRGNQPQHF. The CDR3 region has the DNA TGTGCCAGCAGCACCTCAAGGAGAGGCAATCAGCCCCAGCATTTT.

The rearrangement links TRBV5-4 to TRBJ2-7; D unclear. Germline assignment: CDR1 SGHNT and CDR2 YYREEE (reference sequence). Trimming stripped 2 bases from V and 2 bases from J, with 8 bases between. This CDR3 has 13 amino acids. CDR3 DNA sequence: TGTGCCAGCAGCTTATTTGCAGCCTACGAGCAGTACTTC. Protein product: CASSLFAAYEQYF.